These 32 T cell receptor beta chains originate from one sample sequenced in a study of T cell changes during pregnancy in multiple sclerosis. Assay used: immunoSEQ multiplex PCR; TCRdb lists only in-frame clones, some missing. The sample lists over 50,000 clones, 80% to 95% seen once, with 0.25% in the top ten. The sequenced sample was CD4+ T cells from peripheral blood mononuclear cells, obtained in the third trimester of pregnancy. These receptors were obtained from a female donor with multiple sclerosis, enrolled in a pregnancy study.

V is TRBV6-1 and J is TRBJ1-1; 9 bases align to TRBD1. CDR1 is MNHNS, CDR2 SASEGT, per germline. This CDR3 region has 15 residues. Losses at the gene ends were 5 bases for V and 10 bases for J; bases not matched to a gene: 14. CDR3 in DNA: TGTGCCAGCAGTACAAACCCCAGGACAGGGGTGAGAGCTTTCTTT. Its translation is CASSTNPRTGVRAFF.

The CDR3 coding sequence is TGTGCCAGCAGCCTTGGGACAGCTGGAAACACCATATATTTT. This sequence encodes CASSLGTAGNTIYF. The chain has TRBV11-3 and TRBJ1-3; 7 positions agree with TRBD1. Germline V gene data show CDR1 as SGHNT and CDR2 as YENEEA. The CDR3 runs to 14 residues. Losses at the gene ends were 5 bases for V and 2 bases for J; bases not matched to a gene: 3.

V and J are TRBV19 and TRBJ2-1, with D possibly being TRBD2 (6 bases). Germline V gene lookup returns CDR1 LNHDA and CDR2 SQIVND (reference sequence). V lost 9 bases and J 8 bases, leaving 14 bases between the germline ends. The CDR3 runs 12 residues. CDR3 DNA: TGTGCCAGCGGGGGACCTTTCTATGAGCAGTTCTTC. Protein: CASGGPFYEQFF.

This clone was seen only once. CDR3 sequence reads: CASSLPGWAYEQYF. The CDR3 DNA sequence: TGTGCCAGCAGCTTACCAGGGTGGGCCTACGAGCAGTACTTC. The V and J genes are TRBV7-2 and TRBJ2-7, with a tentative D call TRBD1 (5 bases). V gave up 2 bases and J gave up 2 bases, with 10 bases separating them. CDR1 is SGHTA and CDR2 is FQGNSA in the germline V gene. The CDR3 totals 14 residues.

This sequence joins TRBV6-5 and TRBJ1-2; perhaps TRBD1 as D (6 bases). CDR1 and CDR2 from the germline V gene are MNHEY and SVGAGI. The CDR3 totals 14 residues. Trimming removed 6 bases at V and 0 bases at J, with 11 bases between. CDR3 sequence (DNA): TGTGCCAGCAGCCGGGACAATACTAACTATGGCTACACCTTC. It is translated as CASSRDNTNYGYTF.

V and J are TRBV5-4 and TRBJ1-3; D ambiguous. The CDR3 is made up of 14 amino acids. Between the trimmed V and J ends, which lost 4 bases and 4 bases, there was a span of 12 bases. Germline values: CDR1 SGHNT, CDR2 YYREEE (reference sequence). The CDR3 loop is CASSLRPGGNTIYF. CDR3 nucleotide sequence: TGTGCCAGCAGCCTAAGGCCGGGAGGAAACACCATATATTTT.

The chain is built from TRBV4-1 and TRBJ1-5; D perhaps matches TRBD1 (5 bases). This CDR3 has 15 residues. Per the germline V gene, CDR1 is MGHRA and CDR2 is YSYEKL. Trimming left V 0 bases short and J 4 bases short, with 10 bases between. CDR3 region: CASSQELAGNQPQHF. The CDR3, as DNA: TGCGCCAGCAGCCAAGAATTGGCAGGGAATCAGCCCCAGCATTTT.

This chain uses TRBV2 with TRBJ2-1, with 11 bases that match TRBD1. Trimming removed 5 bases from V and 7 bases from J; junction bases left unmatched: 7. This CDR3 comprises 15 residues. CDR1 and CDR2 from the germline V gene are SNHLY and FYNNEI. Here the CDR3 reads CASSPTGQGGNEQFF. DNA of the CDR3: TGTGCCAGCAGTCCCACGGGACAGGGGGGAAATGAGCAGTTCTTC.

The chain employs TRBV28 and TRBJ2-5; 10 bases agree with TRBD1. Germline CDR1 reads MDHEN; CDR2 reads SYDVKM. The V gene end was trimmed by 10 bases and the J gene end by 4 bases; junction bases not matched to a gene: 12. The CDR3 has 15 amino acids. The CDR3 nucleotides read TGTGCCACCAACCCACCGGGACAGGGGAGAGAGACCCAGTACTTC. The encoded protein is CATNPPGQGRETQYF.

This clone has a single count. The rearrangement uses TRBV2 and TRBJ2-6; D ambiguous. Germline V gives CDR1 SNHLY, CDR2 FYNNEI. Trimming cost V 6 bases and J 0 bases, with 6 bases left between them. The CDR3 is 14 residues long. CDR3 in DNA: TGTGCCAGCAGACAGTTCTCTGGGGCCAACGTCCTGACTTTC. Translating it yields CASRQFSGANVLTF.

The gene calls are TRBV4-1 and TRBJ1-5; the match to TRBD1 covers 10 bases. V shed 4 bases, J shed 3 bases, and the junction held 9 bases outside the gene matches. The CDR3 is 17 residues long. Germline CDR1 and CDR2: MGHRA and YSYEKL. The CDR3 here is CASSPARGQGLNQPQHF. In nucleotides, the CDR3 is TGCGCCAGCAGCCCGGCGAGGGGACAGGGGCTCAATCAGCCCCAGCATTTT.

A single count supports this clone. This chain links TRBV27 with TRBJ1-3, with TRBD1 as a possible D gene (5 bases). The CDR3 loop spans 15 amino acids. The germline V gene has CDR1 MNHEY and CDR2 SMNVEV (reference sequence). V shed 2 bases and J shed 2 bases, with 10 bases lying between them. This chain's CDR3 is CASSLTGLAGNTIYF. CDR3 nucleotide sequence: TGTGCCAGCAGTTTAACAGGTCTGGCTGGAAACACCATATATTTT.

This clone was detected only a few times. The genes are TRBV11-2 and TRBJ2-7; no clear D gene. The CDR3 is made up of 13 amino acids. Trimming removed 0 bases from V and 2 bases from J, with 5 bases in between. Germline loops: CDR1 SGHAT, CDR2 FQNNGV. The CDR3 loop is CASSLDSPYEQYF. The CDR3 DNA sequence: TGTGCCAGCAGCTTAGATAGTCCCTACGAGCAGTACTTC.

In this sample, this clone turned up once. V and J are TRBV5-1 and TRBJ2-3; 9 bases map to TRBD2. Germline assignment: CDR1 SGHRS and CDR2 YFSETQ. Trimming cost V 10 bases and J 6 bases; bases outside gene matches: 9. The CDR3 runs to 13 residues. The CDR3 region is CASNSGSVDTQYF. Written as DNA, the CDR3 is TGCGCCTCGAATAGCGGGAGTGTGGATACGCAGTATTTT.

The gene calls are TRBV10-3 and TRBJ1-1; TRBD1 matches at 9 bases. Per germline, CDR1 ENHRY and CDR2 SYGVKD. The CDR3 loop spans 14 amino acids. The J segment lost 1 base and the V segment lost 5 bases, leaving 2 bases of the junction unmatched. CDR3 DNA: TGTGCCATCAGTCCGGGACAGGGGAACACTGAAGCTTTCTTT. Translating it yields CAISPGQGNTEAFF.

The V gene is TRBV2, the J gene TRBJ1-1, with TRBD1 matching 7 bases. The CDR3 contains 16 residues. Germline CDR1 reads SNHLY; CDR2 reads FYNNEI. Trimming removed 6 bases from V and 3 bases from J; junction bases left unmatched: 13. The CDR3 loop is CASSGPDGQVDTEAFF. The DNA for the CDR3 is TGTGCCAGCAGCGGACCCGATGGACAGGTTGACACTGAAGCTTTCTTT. The complete variable domain, with remaining parts taken from reference TRBV2 and TRBJ1-1, reads EPEVTQTPSHQVTQMGQEVILRCVPISNHLYFYWYRQILGQKVEFLVSFYNNEISEKSEIFDDQFSVERPDGSNFTLKIRSTKLEDSAMYFCASSGPDGQVDTEAFFGQGTRLTVV.

The chain has TRBV21-1 and TRBJ1-2. TRBV21-1 counts as a pseudogene. The CDR3 contains 20 residues. CDR3 residues: CASSKYAVDGGSKANYGYTF. The CDR3, as DNA: TGTGCCAGCAGCAAATACGCAGTAGACGGGGGGTCAAAAGCTAACTATGGCTACACCTTC.

The chain is built from TRBV7-2 and TRBJ2-1; 10 nucleotides line up with TRBD1. Germline trimming cut 5 bases from V and 9 bases from J; bases unmatched to any gene: 10. CDR1 is SGHTA and CDR2 is FQGNSA in the germline V gene. The CDR3 covers 15 residues. In nucleotides, the CDR3 is TGTGCCAGCAGCCGGGACAGGGGCCCTCGAGGTGAGCAGTTCTTC. Translating it yields CASSRDRGPRGEQFF. The entire variable domain, with the rest obtained from reference TRBV7-2 and TRBJ2-1, is as follows: GAGVSQSPSNKVTEKGKDVELRCDPISGHTALYWYRQSLGQGLEFLIYFQGNSAPDKSGLPSDRFSAERTGGSVSTLTIQRTQQEDSAVYLCASSRDRGPRGEQFFGPGTRLTVL.

The CDR3 coding sequence is TGTGCCAGCAGCGTGGCAGGGGATTTCGGAAACACCATATATTTT. The encoded protein is CASSVAGDFGNTIYF. This rearrangement joins TRBV9 to TRBJ1-3, with D perhaps matching TRBD1 (6 bases). This CDR3 has 15 residues. Germline V lookup: CDR1 SGDLS, CDR2 YYNGEE. V lost 2 bases to trimming and J lost 4 bases, with 13 bases between them.

The rearrangement uses TRBV6-5 and TRBJ1-1; D possibly corresponds to TRBD1 (6 bases). Germline loops: CDR1 MNHEY, CDR2 SVGAGI. CDR3 length equals 15 residues. V dropped 0 bases and J dropped 4 bases, with 12 bases sitting between them. CDR3 amino acids: CASSYSRGGVTEAFF. CDR3 nucleotides: TGTGCCAGCAGTTACTCGAGGGGGGGAGTCACTGAAGCTTTCTTT.

The chain links TRBV7-9 to TRBJ1-3; D not certain. With 2 bases removed from V and 2 bases from J, the gap between germline ends came to 7 bases. The germline CDR1 and CDR2 sequences are SEHNR and FQNEAQ (reference sequence). The CDR3 contains 14 residues. The CDR3 is CASSLSSAGNTIYF. The DNA of the CDR3 is TGTGCCAGCAGCTTATCCAGTGCTGGAAACACCATATATTTT. Based on the CDR3 plus reference TRBV7-9 and TRBJ1-3, the full variable domain is DTGVSQNPRHKITKRGQNVTFRCDPISEHNRLYWYRQTLGQGPEFLTYFQNEAQLEKSRLLSDRFSAERPKGSFSTLEIQRTEQGDSAMYLCASSLSSAGNTIYFGEGSWLTVV.

CDR3: CASSRGGYTF. CDR3 DNA: TGTGCCAGCAGCCGAGGAGGCTACACCTTC. This chain connects TRBV21-1 to TRBJ1-2. TRBV21-1 is annotated as a pseudogene. This CDR3 spans 10 amino acids.

The V and J genes are TRBV21-1 and TRBJ1-5; the DNA was not used to check the table's D call, TRBD1. TRBV21-1 is an annotated pseudogene. The CDR3 runs 18 residues. Here the CDR3 reads CASSGQGRGCISNQPQHF. For the CDR3, the DNA is TGTGCCAGCAGCGGACAGGGGAGGGGATGTATTAGCAATCAGCCCCAGCATTTT.

This chain links TRBV29-1 with TRBJ1-1, with a tentative D call TRBD1 (6 bases). CDR1 SQVTM and CDR2 ANQGSEA come from the germline V gene. This CDR3 has 13 residues. V was pared by 6 bases and J by 0 bases, with 11 bases between. CDR3 in amino acids: CSVSGEMNTEAFF. DNA for the CDR3: TGCAGCGTCTCAGGGGAAATGAACACTGAAGCTTTCTTT.

For the CDR3, the DNA is TGCGCCAGCAGCTCTAATCAGGGATCAACCGGGGAGCTGTTTTTT. Translating it yields CASSSNQGSTGELFF. The genes are TRBV5-1 and TRBJ2-2, with D maybe TRBD1 (5 bases). The CDR3 totals 15 residues. V was trimmed by 3 bases and J by 5 bases, leaving 14 bases between them. In germline, CDR1 is SGHRS, CDR2 YFSETQ.

The chain uses TRBV19 and TRBJ2-2; D call uncertain. The CDR3 sequence is 13 residues long. Looked up from germline, CDR1 is LNHDA and CDR2 is SQIVND (reference sequence). V lost 4 bases and J 5 bases, leaving 8 bases between the germline ends. DNA for the CDR3: TGTGCCAGTAGTAGGGCTACGACCGGGGAGCTGTTTTTT. Translated: CASSRATTGELFF.

The chain links TRBV7-9 to TRBJ1-2; 7 bases map to TRBD1. J gave up 4 bases and V 6 bases, and 14 bases lay outside the gene matches. The CDR3 is 16 amino acids. Germline assignment: CDR1 SEHNR and CDR2 FQNEAQ (reference sequence). The CDR3 nucleotides are TGTGCCAGCAGTTTACATTTCCCGGGACAGCTCTATGGCTACACCTTC. As protein: CASSLHFPGQLYGYTF.

The chain employs TRBV11-1 and TRBJ2-1; D call uncertain. Germline V gives CDR1 SGHAT, CDR2 FQDESV (reference sequence). The CDR3 is 14 amino acids. V gave up 4 bases and J gave up 13 bases, with 20 bases separating them. The CDR3 region is CASSYLAAGVEQFF. The CDR3 DNA sequence: TGTGCCAGCAGCTATTTAGCAGCCGGTGTTGAACAGTTCTTC.

The gene calls are TRBV7-3 and TRBJ2-1; 7 nucleotides agree with TRBD2. The J segment lost 9 bases and the V segment lost 5 bases, leaving 16 bases of the junction unmatched. CDR1 is SGHTA and CDR2 is FQGTGA in the germline V gene. This CDR3 has 16 amino acids. CDR3: CASSISSTSSITEQFF. CDR3 DNA: TGTGCCAGCAGCATCTCCTCGACTAGCAGTATCACTGAGCAGTTCTTC.

The rearrangement joins TRBV7-2 to TRBJ2-3; 11 nucleotides align to TRBD2. CDR1 and CDR2 (germline): SGHTA, FQGNSA. The CDR3 consists of 17 residues. Trimming removed 5 bases from V and 5 bases from J; junction bases left unmatched: 12. CDR3 nucleotide sequence: TGTGCCAGCAGCCTCCGGGCTAGCGGGGGGCGGATAGATACGCAGTATTTT. It encodes CASSLRASGGRIDTQYF. The complete variable domain, with remaining parts taken from reference TRBV7-2 and TRBJ2-3, reads GAGVSQSPSNKVTEKGKDVELRCDPISGHTALYWYRQSLGQGLEFLIYFQGNSAPDKSGLPSDRFSAERTGGSVSTLTIQRTQQEDSAVYLCASSLRASGGRIDTQYFGPGTRLTVL.

The chain combines TRBV5-6 with TRBJ2-1; D not certain. CDR1 SGHDT and CDR2 YYEEEE come from the germline V gene. The germline V and J ends were trimmed by 3 bases and 2 bases, with 9 bases remaining between them. The CDR3 runs 14 residues. The CDR3 sequence: CASSSRGPYNEQFF. The CDR3 DNA sequence: TGTGCCAGCAGCTCGCGAGGTCCCTACAATGAGCAGTTCTTC.

CDR3 coding DNA: TGTGCCAGCAGCTTGATCGCGACCGGGGAGCTGTTTTTT. It yields the protein CASSLIATGELFF. This chain joins TRBV5-4 and TRBJ2-2; D gene ambiguous. This CDR3 has 13 residues. Trimming cost V 1 base and J 5 bases, with 6 bases left between them. The germline V gene has CDR1 SGHNT and CDR2 YYREEE (reference sequence).